This T cell receptor beta chain emerged from a study of brain T cells in children with intractable seizures. General study findings and limits: HCMV serostatus was not known, and viral specificity came from CDR3 similarity only. Absence of clones before surgery may stem from lower sequencing depth.

About this clone: Its specificity is unknown.

Sample time point: blood from clinic visit 5 months post-surgery; TSC patient then seizure free. Surgery cases with the highest brain T cell transcript signatures were chosen for sequencing. Germline lookup yields CDR1 MNHNY and CDR2 SVGAGI (reference sequence). The CDR3 runs 9 residues. Measured with immunoSEQ multiplex PCR; TCRdb has only the in-frame clones, and not every one. The sample lists 340,000 or so clones; 93% were seen once. The chain joins TRBV6-6 to TRBJ1-2; D is unclear. Sequenced material: peripheral blood, taken 4 to 5 months after surgery. The sequence came from a boy in the first two years of life with tuberous sclerosis and intractable seizures. Here the CDR3 reads CAVGYGYTF. The CDR3 bases are TGTGCAGTAGGTTATGGCTACACCTTC.